This TCR beta chain was documented in a study of blood T cell repertoires in COVID-19. Only in-frame clones appear in the TCRdb table, and some are missing; sequencing was by immunoSEQ multiplex PCR. The data contain approximately 200,000 clones, 79% of them singletons. This CDR3 region has 16 residues. The germline CDR1 and CDR2 sequences are LNHNV and YYDKDF (reference sequence). V was clipped by 5 bases and J by 0 bases, with 16 bases between them. This clonotype was sampled from a woman aged 40 to 50 with COVID-19, enrolled during active disease. Sequencing used peripheral blood. V is TRBV15 and J is TRBJ1-2; the D gene is possibly TRBD1 (6 bases). CDR3 loop: CATSGRGKGANYGYTF. Written as DNA, the CDR3 is TGTGCCACCAGCGGACGAGGGAAGGGGGCTAACTATGGCTACACCTTC.